This T cell receptor beta chain is drawn from a study of blood T cell repertoires in COVID-19. TCRdb's table, derived via immunoSEQ multiplex PCR, lists solely in-frame clones and lacks some. The sample holds 200,000 to 250,000 clones, about 84% seen once. CDR1 and CDR2 (germline): MGHRA, YSYEKL. The CDR3 sequence is 15 residues long. The V segment lost 4 bases and the J segment 3 bases; nucleotides outside the gene matches: 8. This TCR was sampled from a man aged 25-40 years with acute COVID-19. The rearrangement uses TRBV4-1 and TRBJ2-7, with 8 bases lining up with TRBD1. Sequencing was carried out using PBMCs or T cells enriched from blood (not recorded which). This CDR3 is CASSPSGTGHYEQYF. The DNA for the CDR3 is TGCGCCAGCAGCCCCTCTGGGACAGGTCACTACGAGCAGTACTTC.